This T cell receptor beta chain was sequenced for a study of blood T cell repertoires in COVID-19. Study context: From the United States, Italy and Spain came samples of acute and convalescent COVID-19. PBMCs, B-cell-depleted T cells, or T cells were the source of the cDNA or gDNA that made up the material.

Seattle patient enrollment occurred during active infection, with longitudinal follow-up thereafter. With 2 bases removed from V and 4 bases from J, the gap between germline ends came to 11 bases. The CDR3 loop spans 14 amino acids. Germline V gene lookup returns CDR1 LNHDA and CDR2 SQIVND (reference sequence). In the study's own analysis: Using reference gene primer amplification, nucleated cell counts were estimated. Sequencing used immunoSEQ multiplex PCR; TCRdb keeps in-frame clones, though not all of them. That table gives V, J and clone size, and the DNA gave D and trimming. Of 250,000 to 400,000 clones detected, almost 90% appear once; the ten largest clones hold roughly 2.9%.

The chain couples TRBV19 to TRBJ2-5; D is possibly TRBD1 (5 bases). The source of this sequence is a woman aged 25 to 45 with COVID-19, enrolled during active disease. The sequenced material came from peripheral blood. The CDR3 DNA reads as TGTGCCAGTAGTATATCCCACAGGAGAGAGACCCAGTACTTC. Protein: CASSISHRRETQYF.